The 9 T cell receptor beta chains reported below all come from one sample, sequenced in a study of response to subunit inactivated influenza vaccine. A single record per CDR3 protein comes from TCRdb applying MiXCR to the RT-PCR reads. The sample consists of 500,000 or so distinct CDR3 sequences, approximately 15% of them appearing once. The material was CD4+ T cells sorted from PBMCs, obtained roughly 24 months after vaccination. The receptor source for this set is a man between 50 and 70 years old who received an inactivated influenza vaccine.

This clonotype was observed a handful of times. The V gene is TRBV19, the J gene TRBJ2-7, with 7 bases identical to TRBD1. The J segment lost 1 base and the V segment lost 6 bases, leaving 6 bases of the junction unmatched. Germline CDR1 and CDR2: LNHDA and SQIVND (reference sequence). The CDR3 runs 14 residues. The CDR3 loop is CASREDRLSYEQYF. DNA of the CDR3: TGTGCCAGTAGGGAGGACAGGTTGTCCTACGAGCAGTACTTC.

This clonotype was detected a few times. The chain uses TRBV12-3 or TRBV12-4 and TRBJ2-1; TRBD2 agrees at 12 bases. Trimming at V came to 3 bases and at J to 8 bases, leaving 5 bases not matched to a gene. The CDR3 is 15 residues long. Here the CDR3 reads CASSFRTSGNHEQFF. The CDR3 DNA reads as TGTGCCAGCAGTTTTCGGACTAGCGGGAATCATGAGCAGTTCTTC.

The chain recombines TRBV7-2 with TRBJ1-2, with D possibly TRBD1 on 5 matching bases. The CDR3 is made up of 14 amino acids. V was pared by 4 bases and J by 8 bases, with 17 bases between. Germline V gene sequence: CDR1 SGHTA, CDR2 FQGNSA. The CDR3 protein is CASSWGNRAGGYTF. CDR3 sequence (DNA): TGTGCCAGCAGCTGGGGGAACCGGGCGGGGGGCTACACCTTC.

This clonotype was seen a handful of times. This chain links TRBV4-1 with TRBJ2-2, with no clear D. Trimming pared 0 bases from V and 1 base from J, leaving 12 bases between. The length of the CDR3 is 17 residues. Germline CDR1 reads MGHRA; CDR2 reads YSYEKL. As DNA, the CDR3 is TGCGCCAGCAGCCAAGATTATGGTCCGGGGAACACCGGGGAGCTGTTTTTT. Its translation: CASSQDYGPGNTGELFF.

Here the CDR3 reads CASSEEGTGVSEQYF. CDR3 DNA: TGTGCCAGCAGTGAAGAGGGGACAGGGGTTTCGGAGCAGTACTTC. The chain joins TRBV2 to TRBJ2-7, with TRBD1 matching 10 bases. The CDR3 is 15 residues long. Germline loops: CDR1 SNHLY, CDR2 FYNNEI. The ends lost 1 base at V and 7 bases at J; junction bases unmatched: 7.

This clonotype came up a few times. The genes are TRBV12-3 or TRBV12-4 and TRBJ2-7, with D tentatively TRBD1 (6 bases). With 7 bases removed from V and 7 bases from J, the gap between germline ends came to 20 bases. The CDR3 covers 14 residues. The CDR3, as DNA: TGTGCCAGCACCCTGACAGGAGCTTCTCGAGAGCAGTACTTC. Its translation: CASTLTGASREQYF.

This clonotype was detected many times. The genes are TRBV28 and TRBJ1-1; D may be TRBD1 (5 bases). The CDR3 totals 13 residues. The germline CDR1 and CDR2 sequences are MDHEN and SYDVKM. V lost 6 bases, J lost 0 bases, and 8 bases lay in between. The CDR3 DNA is TGTGCCAGCAGCTTCAGGGTGAACACTGAAGCTTTCTTT. This translates into CASSFRVNTEAFF.

This clonotype has ten or more counts. The J gene is TRBJ2-3, the V gene TRBV6-5; 10 bases agree with TRBD1. The CDR3 covers 13 residues. The V and J ends lost 4 bases and 9 bases, in that order; junction bases with no gene match: 4. Germline assignment: CDR1 MNHEY and CDR2 SVGAGI. CDR3 region: CASSFRDRGTQYF. The CDR3 region has the DNA TGTGCCAGCAGTTTCCGGGACAGGGGCACGCAGTATTTT.

This clonotype has just a few counts. The chain couples TRBV20-1 to TRBJ1-2, with TRBD1 as a possible D gene (5 bases). The CDR3 has 14 amino acids. CDR1 is DFQATT, CDR2 SNEGSKA, per germline (reference sequence). CDR3 loop: CRWDGPLTNYGYTF. The CDR3 nucleotides are TGCAGATGGGACGGCCCCCTGACTAACTATGGCTACACCTTC.